These T cell receptor beta chains were read from a single sample in a study of T cells expressing NK-cell markers. Reanalyzing the 5' RACE reads, TCRdb keeps one entry per CDR3 protein, without DNA. The table gives roughly 390,000 distinct CDR3 sequences; the top ten clones make up about 10% of it. Specimen: blood T cells: a sorted CD56 or NKG2C T cell subset, CD4+ or CD8+ T cells, or bulk PBMC T cells (not recorded which). The receptors stem from a woman in her 50s in good health. The CDR3 runs from the conserved cysteine through the conserved F or W. Fields, in order: J gene, V gene, CDR3 protein.

>TRBJ1-6|TRBV12-3/TRBV12-4
CASSLTGNSPLHF
>TRBJ1-4|TRBV5-1
CASSFGRANEKLFF
>TRBJ2-3|TRBV28
CASSLLTSGITDTQYF
>TRBJ2-3|TRBV19
CASSIGGLSRDTQYF
>TRBJ2-1|TRBV20-1
CSARDFGGNSVNEQFF
>TRBJ2-1|TRBV20-1
CSARDPFSSYNEQFF
>TRBJ1-1|TRBV5-5
CASSILTGGDTEAFF
>TRBJ1-1|TRBV5-1
CASTNRLNTEAFF
>TRBJ2-7|TRBV19
CASSFGFLSHEQYF
>TRBJ2-5|TRBV5-5
CASSPLASQETQYF
>TRBJ1-3|TRBV3-1
CASSQDLGGRNTIYF
>TRBJ1-1|TRBV19
CASRGWRVGTEAFF
>TRBJ2-5|TRBV13
CASTSTVGETQYF
>TRBJ1-2|TRBV29-1
CSASPGTGNYGYTF
>TRBJ1-5|TRBV27
CASSLLGSNQPQHF
>TRBJ2-1|TRBV5-1
CASSWGLAGVLEQFF
>TRBJ2-7|TRBV11-2
CASTVGPGRWWDEQYF
>TRBJ2-3|TRBV7-9
CASRIADTDTQYF
>TRBJ2-1|TRBV3-1
CASSQVPGLATHEQFF
>TRBJ2-2|TRBV12-3/TRBV12-4
CASSLATGELFF
>TRBJ2-1|TRBV27
CASSPGLAGFEQFF
>TRBJ2-4|TRBV10-1
CASSEPSEYIQYF
>TRBJ2-1|TRBV19
CASSIESWDEQFF
>TRBJ2-7|TRBV20-1
CSARGTDGRAPRGEQYF
>TRBJ2-2|TRBV12-3/TRBV12-4
CASSLKAGISGELFF
>TRBJ1-4|TRBV4-1
CASSFQPGQGGEKLFF
>TRBJ2-3|TRBV6-2/TRBV6-3
CASSTTGQLTSTDTQYF
>TRBJ2-5|TRBV11-3
CASSFGPGETQYF
>TRBJ2-3|TRBV4-2
CASSQDGRGLLAGSDTQYF
>TRBJ2-1|TRBV7-3
CASSLSLAGFNEQFF
>TRBJ1-1|TRBV12-3/TRBV12-4
CASSFGLGGQENTEAFF
>TRBJ2-1|TRBV4-2
CASSQATSGPINEQFF
>TRBJ2-3|TRBV25-1
CASSAGTGFTDTQYF
>TRBJ2-3|TRBV12-3/TRBV12-4
CASSPSGSRGVYF
>TRBJ2-1|TRBV12-3/TRBV12-4
CASSELGLAGEEEQFF
>TRBJ2-3|TRBV30
CAWSPRAGGTDTQYF
>TRBJ2-4|TRBV28
CASTTAGPNDIQYF
>TRBJ2-2|TRBV6-5
CASSPRDTTGELFF
>TRBJ2-7|TRBV4-2
CASSQEGRRVSSYEQYF
>TRBJ1-1|TRBV6-1
CASSGYTEAFF
>TRBJ2-1|TRBV10-3
CAISVGLANEQFF
>TRBJ2-1|TRBV11-2
CASSFTRNLSYNEQFF
>TRBJ2-1|TRBV6-5
CASTGTSGRRQFF
>TRBJ2-7|TRBV5-6
CASTIDRGLRYEQYF
>TRBJ2-1|TRBV20-1
CSARGGSGRPSYNEQFF
>TRBJ2-2|TRBV5-1
CASSWPSQRFSGELFF
>TRBJ1-1|TRBV7-2
CASSGARGMNTEAFF
>TRBJ1-2|TRBV29-1
CSVDGTASNYGYTF
>TRBJ1-1|TRBV29-1
CSVEERAESTEAFF
>TRBJ2-2|TRBV6-5
CASYSEGELFF
>TRBJ2-1|TRBV20-1
CSARDRDRYNEQFF
>TRBJ2-1|TRBV7-8
CASSPLGPLLRNEQFF
>TRBJ2-7|TRBV28
CASQSGALSSYEQYF
>TRBJ2-6|TRBV5-1
CASSPTGTGANVLTF
>TRBJ2-3|TRBV5-1
CASSPEAGGEWTDTQYF